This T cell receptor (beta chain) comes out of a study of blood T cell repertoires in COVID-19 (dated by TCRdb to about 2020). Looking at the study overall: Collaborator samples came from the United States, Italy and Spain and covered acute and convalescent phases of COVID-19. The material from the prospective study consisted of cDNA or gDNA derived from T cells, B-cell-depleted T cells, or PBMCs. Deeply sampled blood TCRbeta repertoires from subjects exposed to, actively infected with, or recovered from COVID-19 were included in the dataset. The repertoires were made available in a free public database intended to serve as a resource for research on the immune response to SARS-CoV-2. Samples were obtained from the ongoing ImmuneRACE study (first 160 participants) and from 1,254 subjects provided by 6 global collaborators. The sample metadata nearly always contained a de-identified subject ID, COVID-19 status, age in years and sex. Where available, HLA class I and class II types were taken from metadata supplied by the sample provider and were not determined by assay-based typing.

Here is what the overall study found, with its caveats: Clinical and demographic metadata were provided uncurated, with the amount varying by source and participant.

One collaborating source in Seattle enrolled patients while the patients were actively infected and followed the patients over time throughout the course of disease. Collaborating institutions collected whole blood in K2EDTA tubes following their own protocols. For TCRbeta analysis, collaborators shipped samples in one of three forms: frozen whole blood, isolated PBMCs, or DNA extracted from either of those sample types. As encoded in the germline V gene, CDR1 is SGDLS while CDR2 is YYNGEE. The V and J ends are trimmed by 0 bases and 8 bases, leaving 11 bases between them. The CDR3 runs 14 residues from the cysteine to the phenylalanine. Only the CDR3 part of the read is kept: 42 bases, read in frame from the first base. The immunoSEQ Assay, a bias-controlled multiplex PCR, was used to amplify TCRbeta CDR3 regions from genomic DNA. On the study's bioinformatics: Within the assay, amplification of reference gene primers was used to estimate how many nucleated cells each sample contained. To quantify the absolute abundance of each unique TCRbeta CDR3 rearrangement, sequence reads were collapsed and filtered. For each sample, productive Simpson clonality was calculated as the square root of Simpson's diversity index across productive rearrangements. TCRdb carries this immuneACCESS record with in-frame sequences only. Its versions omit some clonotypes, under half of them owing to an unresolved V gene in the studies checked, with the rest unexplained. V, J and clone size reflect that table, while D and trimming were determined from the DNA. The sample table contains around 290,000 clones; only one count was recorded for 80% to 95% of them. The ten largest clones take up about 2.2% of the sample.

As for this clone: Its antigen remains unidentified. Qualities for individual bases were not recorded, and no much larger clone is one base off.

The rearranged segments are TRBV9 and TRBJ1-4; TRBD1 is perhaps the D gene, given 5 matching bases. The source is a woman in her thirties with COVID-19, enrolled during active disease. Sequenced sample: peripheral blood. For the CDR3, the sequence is CASSVGGGVEKLFF. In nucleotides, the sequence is TGTGCCAGCAGCGTAGGGGGAGGGGTAGAAAAACTGTTTTTT.